One and the same sample provided the 2 T cell receptor beta chains below, sequenced in a study of a mutant IDH1 vaccine in newly diagnosed glioma. Time point specified: week 11, during vaccination. Vaccinated patients received 300 ug of mutant IDH1 20-mer peptide per dose, with topical imiquimod. The data were produced by immunoSEQ multiplex PCR, yet TCRdb's version contains in-frame clones alone and is incomplete. The table shows roughly 57,000 clones, with about 88% occurring only once. No antigen has been identified for these receptors. Here the sequenced sample was PBMCs, taken from a glioma patient whose treatment included an IDH1 peptide vaccine. The receptors here all came from a man aged 35 to 55 with glioma.

V is TRBV28 and J is TRBJ2-4; 9 bases map to TRBD2. Germline CDR1 is MDHEN and CDR2 is SYDVKM. The V segment lost 5 bases and the J segment 6 bases; nucleotides outside the gene matches: 5. This CDR3 is 14 amino acids long. This chain's CDR3 is CASSQRGEGNIQYF. CDR3 DNA sequence: TGTGCCAGCAGTCAGCGGGGGGAGGGAAACATTCAGTACTTC.

This chain connects TRBV6-5 to TRBJ2-7, with 7 bases matching TRBD2. The CDR3 sequence is 12 residues long. The germline V gene encodes CDR1 MNHEY and CDR2 SVGAGI. Trimming took 6 bases from V and 1 from J; bases not matched to a gene: 0. In DNA form, the CDR3 reads TGTGCCAGCAGGGGAGGGTCCTACGAGCAGTACTTC. Translating it yields CASRGGSYEQYF.